This TCR beta chain was sequenced during a study of shared clonotypes between healthy human individuals. For the study at large: For every donor, three CD4 naive, three CD4 memory, two CD8 naive and one CD8 memory plates were used.

CD8 cells regarded as naive lacked CD45RO, were positively chosen for CCR7, and omitted terminally differentiated effector memory CD45RA+ cells. The protocol was immunoSEQ multiplex PCR, while the TCRdb copy is restricted to in-frame clones and leaves out a portion. This sample has approximately 2,000,000 clones, with approximately 92% found just once. Germline assignment: CDR1 SGHAT and CDR2 FQNNGV. Trimming left V 5 bases short and J 3 bases short, with 13 bases between. The CDR3 sequence is 14 residues long. The source of this sequence is a young man in good health. Some clones in this sample may be carry-over from other donors' samples. J is TRBJ2-5 and V is TRBV11-2; TRBD2 is a possible D gene (5 bases). Sequenced: naive CD8+ T cells from PBMCs. The CDR3 sequence is CASSGLTRKETQYF. CDR3 sequence (DNA): TGTGCCAGCAGCGGACTCACCCGGAAAGAGACCCAGTACTTC.